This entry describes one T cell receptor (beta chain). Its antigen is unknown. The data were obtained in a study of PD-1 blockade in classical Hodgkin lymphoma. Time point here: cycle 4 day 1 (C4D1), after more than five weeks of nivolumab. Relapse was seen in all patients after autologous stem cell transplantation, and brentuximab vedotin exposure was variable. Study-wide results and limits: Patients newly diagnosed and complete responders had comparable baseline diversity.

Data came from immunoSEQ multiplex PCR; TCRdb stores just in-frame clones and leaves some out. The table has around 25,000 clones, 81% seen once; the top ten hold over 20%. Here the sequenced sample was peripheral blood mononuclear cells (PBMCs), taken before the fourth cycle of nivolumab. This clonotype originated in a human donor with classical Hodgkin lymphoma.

The CDR3 DNA sequence: TGTGCCAGCAGTTACAGCCTAGCAGATACGCAGTATTTT. Translation: CASSYSLADTQYF. The chain links TRBV6-5 to TRBJ2-3, with D unresolved. Germline-derived CDR1 and CDR2 are MNHEY and SVGAGI. V was cut by 2 bases and J by 4 bases, with 7 bases left in between. The CDR3 runs 13 residues.